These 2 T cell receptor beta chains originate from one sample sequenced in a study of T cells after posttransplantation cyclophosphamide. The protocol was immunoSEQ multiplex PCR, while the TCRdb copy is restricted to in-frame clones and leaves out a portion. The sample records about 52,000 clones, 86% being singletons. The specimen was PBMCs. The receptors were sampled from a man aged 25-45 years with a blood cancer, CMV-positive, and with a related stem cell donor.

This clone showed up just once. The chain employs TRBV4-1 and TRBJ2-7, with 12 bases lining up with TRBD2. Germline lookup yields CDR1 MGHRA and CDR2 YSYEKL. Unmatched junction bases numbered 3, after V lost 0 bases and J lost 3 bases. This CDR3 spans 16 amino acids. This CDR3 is CASSQELTSGSYEQYF. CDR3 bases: TGCGCCAGCAGCCAAGAATTGACTAGCGGGAGCTACGAGCAGTACTTC.

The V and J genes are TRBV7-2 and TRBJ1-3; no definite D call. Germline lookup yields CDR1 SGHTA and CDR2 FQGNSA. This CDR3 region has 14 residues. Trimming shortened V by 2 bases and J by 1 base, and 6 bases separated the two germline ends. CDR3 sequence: CASSLSKSGNTIYF. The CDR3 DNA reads TGTGCCAGCAGCTTATCAAAATCTGGAAACACCATATATTTT.